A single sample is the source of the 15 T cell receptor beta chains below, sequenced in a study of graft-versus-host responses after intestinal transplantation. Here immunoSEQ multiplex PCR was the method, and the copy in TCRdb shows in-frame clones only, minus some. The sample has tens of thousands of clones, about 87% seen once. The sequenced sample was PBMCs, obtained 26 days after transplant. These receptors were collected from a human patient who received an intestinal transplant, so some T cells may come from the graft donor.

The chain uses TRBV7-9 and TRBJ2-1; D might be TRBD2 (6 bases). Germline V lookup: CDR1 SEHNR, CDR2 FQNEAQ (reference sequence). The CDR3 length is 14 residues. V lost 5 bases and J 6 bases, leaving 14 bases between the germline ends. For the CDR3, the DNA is TGTGCCAGCAGCCCGAGCGGAGGGTCCAATGAGCAGTTCTTC. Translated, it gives CASSPSGGSNEQFF. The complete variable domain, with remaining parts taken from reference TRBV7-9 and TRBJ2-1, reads DTGVSQNPRHKITKRGQNVTFRCDPISEHNRLYWYRQTLGQGPEFLTYFQNEAQLEKSRLLSDRFSAERPKGSFSTLEIQRTEQGDSAMYLCASSPSGGSNEQFFGPGTRLTVL.

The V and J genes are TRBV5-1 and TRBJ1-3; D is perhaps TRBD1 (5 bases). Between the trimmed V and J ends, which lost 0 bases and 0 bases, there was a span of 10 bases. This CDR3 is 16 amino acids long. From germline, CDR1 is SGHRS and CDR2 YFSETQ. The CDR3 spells CASSLGGVASGNTIYF. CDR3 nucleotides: TGCGCCAGCAGCTTGGGGGGGGTGGCCTCTGGAAACACCATATATTTT. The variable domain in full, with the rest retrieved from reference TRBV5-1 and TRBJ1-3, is KAGVTQTPRYLIKTRGQQVTLSCSPISGHRSVSWYQQTPGQGLQFLFEYFSETQRNKGNFPGRFSGRQFSNSRSEMNVSTLELGDSALYLCASSLGGVASGNTIYFGEGSWLTVV.

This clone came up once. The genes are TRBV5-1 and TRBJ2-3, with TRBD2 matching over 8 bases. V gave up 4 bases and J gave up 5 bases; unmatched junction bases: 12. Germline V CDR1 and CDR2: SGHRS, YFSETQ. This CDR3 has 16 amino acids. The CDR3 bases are TGCGCCAGCAGCCCTATAGCGGGGAGGACGGGAGATACGCAGTATTTT. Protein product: CASSPIAGRTGDTQYF. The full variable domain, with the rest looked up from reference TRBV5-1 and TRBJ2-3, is KAGVTQTPRYLIKTRGQQVTLSCSPISGHRSVSWYQQTPGQGLQFLFEYFSETQRNKGNFPGRFSGRQFSNSRSEMNVSTLELGDSALYLCASSPIAGRTGDTQYFGPGTRLTVL.

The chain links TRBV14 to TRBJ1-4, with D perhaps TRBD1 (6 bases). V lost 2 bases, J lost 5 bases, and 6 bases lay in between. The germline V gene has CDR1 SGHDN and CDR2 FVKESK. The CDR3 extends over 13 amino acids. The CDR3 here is CASSQQGNEKLFF. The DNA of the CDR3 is TGTGCCAGCAGCCAACAGGGGAATGAAAAACTGTTTTTT.

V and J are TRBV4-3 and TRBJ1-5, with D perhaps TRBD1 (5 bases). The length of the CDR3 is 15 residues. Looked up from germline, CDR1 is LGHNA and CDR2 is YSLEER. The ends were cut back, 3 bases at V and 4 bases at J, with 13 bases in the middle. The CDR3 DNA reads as TGCGCCAGCAGCCATCCTTCAGGGTGGAATCAGCCCCAGCATTTT. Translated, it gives CASSHPSGWNQPQHF.

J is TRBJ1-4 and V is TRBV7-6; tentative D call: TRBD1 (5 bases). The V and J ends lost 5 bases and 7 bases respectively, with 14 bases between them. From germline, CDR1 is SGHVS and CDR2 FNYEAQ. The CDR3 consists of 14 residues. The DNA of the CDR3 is TGTGCCAGCAGCCTTGCGGGGGAAGGTGAAAAACTGTTTTTT. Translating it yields CASSLAGEGEKLFF.

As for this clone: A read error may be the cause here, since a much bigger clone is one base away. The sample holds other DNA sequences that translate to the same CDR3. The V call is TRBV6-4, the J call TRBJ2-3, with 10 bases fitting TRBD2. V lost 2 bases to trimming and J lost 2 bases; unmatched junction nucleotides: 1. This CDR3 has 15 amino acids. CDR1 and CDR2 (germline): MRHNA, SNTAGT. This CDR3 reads CASSDSGGATDTQYF. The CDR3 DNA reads TGTGCCAGCAGTGACAGCGGGGGGGCCACAGATACGCAGTATTTT.

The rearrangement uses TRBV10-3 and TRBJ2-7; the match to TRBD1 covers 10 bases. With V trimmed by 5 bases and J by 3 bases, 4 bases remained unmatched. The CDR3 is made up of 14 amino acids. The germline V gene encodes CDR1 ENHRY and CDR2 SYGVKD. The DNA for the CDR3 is TGTGCCATCAGTTCCCGGGACAGGGGCTACGAGCAGTACTTC. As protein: CAISSRDRGYEQYF.

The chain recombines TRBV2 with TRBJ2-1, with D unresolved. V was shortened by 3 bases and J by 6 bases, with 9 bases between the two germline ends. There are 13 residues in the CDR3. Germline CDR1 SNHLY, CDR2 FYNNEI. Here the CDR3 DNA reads TGTGCCAGCAGTGAGGCTCCGGGCAATGAGCAGTTCTTC. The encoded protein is CASSEAPGNEQFF.

The CDR3 DNA reads TGTGCCACCAGCAGTCCAGGGGGCGGGCAGCCCCAGCATTTT. Protein: CATSSPGGGQPQHF. This sequence joins TRBV15 and TRBJ1-5; TRBD1 matches 8 bases. This CDR3 spans 14 amino acids. After removal of 3 bases from V and 7 bases from J, the junction contained 5 bases not matched to a gene. Germline lookup yields CDR1 LNHNV and CDR2 YYDKDF (reference sequence).

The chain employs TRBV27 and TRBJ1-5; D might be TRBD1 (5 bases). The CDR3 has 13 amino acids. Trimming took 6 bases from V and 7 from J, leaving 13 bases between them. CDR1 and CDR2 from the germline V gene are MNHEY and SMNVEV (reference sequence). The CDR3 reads CASRRDSGQPQHF. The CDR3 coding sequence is TGTGCCAGCAGGCGGGACTCTGGCCAGCCCCAGCATTTT.

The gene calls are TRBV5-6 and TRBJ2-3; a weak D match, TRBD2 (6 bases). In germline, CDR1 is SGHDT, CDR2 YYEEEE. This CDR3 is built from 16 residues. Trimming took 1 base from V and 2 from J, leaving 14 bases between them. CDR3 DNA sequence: TGTGCCAGCAGCTTGAGACTCGCGGGGCTCACAGATACGCAGTATTTT. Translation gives CASSLRLAGLTDTQYF.

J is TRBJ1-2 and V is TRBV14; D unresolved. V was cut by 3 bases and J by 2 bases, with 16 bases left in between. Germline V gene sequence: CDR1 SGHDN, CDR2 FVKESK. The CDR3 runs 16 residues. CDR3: CASSQTSRGSNYGYTF. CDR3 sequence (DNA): TGTGCCAGCAGCCAGACCTCCAGAGGGTCAAACTATGGCTACACCTTC.

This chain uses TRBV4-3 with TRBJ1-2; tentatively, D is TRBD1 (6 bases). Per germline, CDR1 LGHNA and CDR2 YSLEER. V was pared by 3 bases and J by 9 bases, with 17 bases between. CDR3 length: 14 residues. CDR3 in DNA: TGCGCCAGCAGCCACAACAGGGCCGGTTGGAGCTACACCTTC. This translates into CASSHNRAGWSYTF.

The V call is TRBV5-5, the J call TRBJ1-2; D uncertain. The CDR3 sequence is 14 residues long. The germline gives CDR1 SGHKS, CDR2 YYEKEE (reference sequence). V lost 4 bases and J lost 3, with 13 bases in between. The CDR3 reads CASSERMGYYGYTF. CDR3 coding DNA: TGTGCCAGCAGCGAGCGGATGGGCTACTATGGCTACACCTTC.